This TCR beta chain was identified during a study of identical twins. The study, taken as a whole, reports: Low generation-probability sequences were in excess among twin-shared out-of-frame alpha sequences. Donors were not followed over many years; analysis was cross-sectional.

After template switching added a universal primer site, the resulting cDNA carried unique molecular identifiers. TCRdb passed the 5' RACE reads through MiXCR, listing each CDR3 protein once. The table lists 650,000 to 800,000 distinct CDR3 sequences, about 9.4% of them singletons. The germline V gene encodes CDR1 SGHTA and CDR2 FQGTGA. The CDR3 runs 14 residues. Trimming cost V 3 bases and J 4 bases, with 11 bases left between them. This clonotype came up many times. Its antigen is currently unknown. These data also formed part of another study, on yellow fever vaccine responses in identical twins.

This TCR derives from a woman between 18 and 30 years old in good health. Sequenced input: PBMCs. The V and J genes are TRBV7-3 and TRBJ2-3, with TRBD2 as a possible D gene (7 bases). The CDR3 spells CASSLSGGSDTQYF. CDR3 sequence (DNA): TGTGCCAGCAGCTTGTCGGGGGGCTCAGATACGCAGTATTTT.